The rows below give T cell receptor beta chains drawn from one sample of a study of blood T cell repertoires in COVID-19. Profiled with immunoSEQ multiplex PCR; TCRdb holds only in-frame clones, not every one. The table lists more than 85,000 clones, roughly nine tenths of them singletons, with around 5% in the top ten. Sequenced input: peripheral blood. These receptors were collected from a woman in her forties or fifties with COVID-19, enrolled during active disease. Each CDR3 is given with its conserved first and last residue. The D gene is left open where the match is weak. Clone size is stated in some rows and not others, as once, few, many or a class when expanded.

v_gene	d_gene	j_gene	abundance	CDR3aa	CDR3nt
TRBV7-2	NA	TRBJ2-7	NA	CASSQSGTPYEQYF	TGTGCCAGCAGCCAGTCCGGGACACCTTACGAGCAGTACTTC
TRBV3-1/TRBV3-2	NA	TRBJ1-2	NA	CASSPMTGVNYGYTF	TGTGCCAGCAGCCCAATGACAGGAGTAAACTATGGCTACACCTTC
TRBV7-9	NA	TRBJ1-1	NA	CASSFHGNTEAFF	TGTGCCAGCAGCTTTCACGGGAACACTGAAGCTTTCTTT
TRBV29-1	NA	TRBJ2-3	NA	CSVSHAGARADTQYF	TGCAGCGTCTCACATGCGGGGGCCCGTGCGGATACGCAGTATTTT
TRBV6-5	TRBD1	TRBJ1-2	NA	CASSLGQAGGYTF	TGTGCCAGCAGTCTAGGACAGGCGGGGGGCTACACCTTC
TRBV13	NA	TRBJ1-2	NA	CASSLRENYGYTF	TGTGCCAGCAGCTTACGTGAGAACTATGGCTACACCTTC
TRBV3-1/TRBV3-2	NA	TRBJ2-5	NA	CASSFGNPGLETQYF	TGTGCCAGCAGCTTCGGGAATCCGGGCCTGGAGACCCAGTACTTC
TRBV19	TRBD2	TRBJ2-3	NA	CASSIGPGGYTDTQYF	TGTGCCAGTAGTATAGGTCCGGGGGGGTACACAGATACGCAGTATTTT
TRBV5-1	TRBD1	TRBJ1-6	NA	CASSSGTAIQPLHF	TGCGCCAGCAGCTCCGGGACAGCTATTCAACCCCTCCACTTT
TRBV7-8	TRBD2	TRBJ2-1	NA	CASSLNGLAGSYNEQFF	TGTGCCAGCAGCTTAAATGGGCTAGCGGGGTCCTACAATGAGCAGTTCTTC
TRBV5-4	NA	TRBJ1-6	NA	CASSLDRVGSPLHF	TGTGCCAGCAGCTTGGACAGGGTGGGTTCACCCCTCCACTTT
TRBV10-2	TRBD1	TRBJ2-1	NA	CASNPNGQGGNEQFF	TGCGCCAGCAACCCTAATGGACAGGGGGGCAATGAGCAGTTCTTC
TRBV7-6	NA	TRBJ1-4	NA	CASSLAVAGGNEKLFF	TGTGCCAGCAGCTTAGCGGTGGCAGGAGGAAATGAAAAACTGTTTTTT
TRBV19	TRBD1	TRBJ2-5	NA	CASSATTGDQETQYF	TGTGCCAGTAGTGCAACGACAGGGGACCAAGAGACCCAGTACTTC
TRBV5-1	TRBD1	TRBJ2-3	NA	CASSSGTGGTDTQYF	TGCGCCAGCAGCTCCGGGACAGGGGGCACAGATACGCAGTATTTT
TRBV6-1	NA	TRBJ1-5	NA	CASSEARAGAGNQPQHF	TGTGCCAGCAGTGAAGCGCGGGCGGGGGCCGGGAATCAGCCCCAGCATTTT
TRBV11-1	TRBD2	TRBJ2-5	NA	CASSLLGSGGEETQYF	TGTGCCAGCAGCCTTCTTGGTAGCGGGGGGGAAGAGACCCAGTACTTC
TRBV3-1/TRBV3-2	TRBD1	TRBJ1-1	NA	CASSSLGTGGFGAFF	TGTGCCAGCAGCTCTCTAGGGACAGGGGGCTTTGGAGCTTTCTTT
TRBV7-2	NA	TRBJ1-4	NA	CASSPSQRGLHEKLFF	TGTGCCAGCAGCCCCAGCCAAAGGGGCCTCCATGAAAAACTGTTTTTT
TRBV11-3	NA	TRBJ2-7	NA	CASSWEAEQYF	TGTGCCAGCAGCTGGGAGGCCGAGCAGTACTTC
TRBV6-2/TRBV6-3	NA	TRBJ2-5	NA	CASSYARSGQETQYF	TGTGCCAGCAGTTACGCCCGTAGCGGCCAAGAGACCCAGTACTTC
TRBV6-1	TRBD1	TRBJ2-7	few	CASSASGQGGSYEQYF	TGTGCCAGCAGTGCCTCGGGACAGGGTGGCTCCTACGAGCAGTACTTC
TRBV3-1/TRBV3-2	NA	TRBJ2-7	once	CASSGTPREQYF	TGTGCCAGCAGCGGGACACCGAGAGAGCAGTACTTC
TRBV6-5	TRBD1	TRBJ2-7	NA	CASSYLGQGAYEQYF	TGTGCCAGCAGTTACTTGGGACAGGGGGCATACGAGCAGTACTTC
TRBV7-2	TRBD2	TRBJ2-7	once	CASSYSSGGAYEQYF	TGTGCCAGCAGTTACTCTAGCGGGGGGGCCTACGAGCAGTACTTC
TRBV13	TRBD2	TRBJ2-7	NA	CASSLGQGLAGYMQYF	TGTGCCAGCAGCTTAGGCCAGGGACTAGCGGGGTATATGCAGTACTTC
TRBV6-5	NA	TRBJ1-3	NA	CASSYSDNLGGNTIYF	TGTGCCAGCAGTTACTCTGACAACCTGGGCGGAAACACCATATATTTT
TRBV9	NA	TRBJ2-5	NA	CASSVATGGETQYF	TGTGCCAGCAGCGTAGCGACAGGTGGAGAGACCCAGTACTTC
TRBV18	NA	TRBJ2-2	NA	CASSPPSLTGELFF	TGTGCCAGCTCACCACCATCGTTAACCGGGGAGCTGTTTTTT
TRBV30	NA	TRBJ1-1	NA	CAWSPQALRTEAFF	TGTGCCTGGAGTCCACAGGCCCTGCGGACTGAAGCTTTCTTT
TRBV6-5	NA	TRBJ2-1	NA	CATATTGIGYNEQFF	TGTGCCACCGCTACTACAGGGATCGGGTACAATGAGCAGTTCTTC
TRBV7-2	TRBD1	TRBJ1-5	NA	CASSVRDRNQPQHF	TGTGCCAGCAGCGTCCGGGACAGAAATCAGCCCCAGCATTTT
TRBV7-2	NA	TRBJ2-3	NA	CASSLSLDTQYF	TGTGCCAGCAGCTTGTCTCTGGATACGCAGTATTTT